The sequence of this T cell receptor beta chain was determined in a study of blood T cell repertoires in COVID-19. This clone has a handful of counts. The V gene end was trimmed by 0 bases and the J gene end by 4 bases; junction bases not matched to a gene: 11. In germline, CDR1 is LGHNA, CDR2 YNFKEQ. The CDR3 totals 19 residues. Measured with immunoSEQ multiplex PCR; TCRdb has only the in-frame clones, and not every one. Of just over 50,000 clones listed, less than 90% are singletons. This rearrangement joins TRBV4-2 to TRBJ2-2; 10 nucleotides line up with TRBD2. This receptor was identified in a human donor with active COVID-19. The donor label of this sample is uncertain. Material: peripheral blood. The CDR3 loop reads CASSQEGLSGGAGTGELFF. Here the CDR3 DNA reads TGTGCCAGCAGCCAAGAGGGTCTGAGCGGGGGGGCGGGCACCGGGGAGCTGTTTTTT.